This TCR beta chain was sequenced during a study of T-cell reconstitution after alpha-beta-depleted transplantation in children. General observations from the study: T-cell counts and diversity at one year following transplant were attributed mainly to newly produced T cells. Alpha-beta T cells present about two months after transplant were reported to originate from several hundred expanded graft clones. Some patients owed their high day-60 TCRbeta diversity to surviving recipient T cells and thymic progenitors.

The CDR3 totals 13 residues. The germline CDR1 and CDR2 sequences are LNHDA and SQIVND (reference sequence). The table lists this clonotype with many counts. Antigen specificity is unknown. The junction and the germline gene differ at one end; a read error may be behind it. During its preparation, the TCRbeta library received unique molecular identifiers. TCRdb re-called the PCR reads with MiXCR, one entry per CDR3 protein. The table has about 290,000 distinct CDR3 sequences, roughly a tenth seen once. The receptor's source is a boy in the first two years of life with acute myeloid leukemia, due to receive a stem cell transplant. V and J are TRBV19 and TRBJ2-1, with 16 bases fitting TRBD2. Material: PBMCs, obtained before TCRalphabeta/CD19-depleted stem cell transplant. CDR3 loop: CASSPGTSGGAAF. CDR3 nucleotide sequence: TGTGCCAGTAGTCCCGGGACTAGCGGGGGGGCCGCCTTC.